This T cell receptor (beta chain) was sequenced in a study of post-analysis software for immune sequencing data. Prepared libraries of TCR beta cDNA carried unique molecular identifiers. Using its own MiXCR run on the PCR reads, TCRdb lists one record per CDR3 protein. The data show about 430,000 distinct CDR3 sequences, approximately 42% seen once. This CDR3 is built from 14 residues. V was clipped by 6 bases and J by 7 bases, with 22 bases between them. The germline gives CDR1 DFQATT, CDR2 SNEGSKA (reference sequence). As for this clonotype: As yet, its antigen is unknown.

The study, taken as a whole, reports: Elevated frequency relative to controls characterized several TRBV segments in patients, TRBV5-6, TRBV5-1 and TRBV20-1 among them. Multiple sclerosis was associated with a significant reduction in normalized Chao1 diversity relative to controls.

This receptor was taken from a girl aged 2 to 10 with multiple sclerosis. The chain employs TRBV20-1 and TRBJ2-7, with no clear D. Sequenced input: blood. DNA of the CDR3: TGCAGTGCCCCTAATCAGCAGCACGTTGGAGAGCAGTACTTC. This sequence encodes CSAPNQQHVGEQYF.